The 23 T cell receptor beta chains given below trace back to one sample, sequenced in a study of T-cell reconstitution after alpha-beta-depleted transplantation in children. Construction of the TCRbeta library involved unique molecular identifiers. MiXCR, applied by TCRdb to the PCR reads, yields one record per CDR3 protein. The sample yields about 300,000 distinct CDR3 sequences, about 9.4% seen once. This specimen consisted of PBMCs, obtained before TCRalphabeta/CD19-depleted stem cell transplant. The receptors were sampled from a boy under three years old with acute myeloid leukemia, due to receive a stem cell transplant.

The sample holds many counts of this clonotype. A junction end diverges from the germline sequence, so it may reflect a read error. This rearrangement joins TRBV28 to TRBJ2-7; D ambiguous. CDR1 is MDHEN and CDR2 is SYDVKM in the germline V gene. This CDR3 is 14 amino acids long. The DNA of the CDR3 is TGTGCCAGCTGTTTAACCTTTTTCTCCTACGAGCAGTACTTC. Translation gives CASCLTFFSYEQYF.

In this sample, this clonotype turned up many times. The chain's CDR3 is CASSFILYEQYF. The CDR3 coding sequence is TGTGCCAGCAGTTTCATACTGTACGAGCAGTACTTC. The V and J genes are TRBV12-3 or TRBV12-4 and TRBJ2-7; D not resolved. V dropped 3 bases and J dropped 4 bases, with 7 bases sitting between them. The CDR3 extends over 12 amino acids.

This chain joins TRBV6-5 and TRBJ1-4, with a weak D call TRBD1 (5 bases). This CDR3 has 15 amino acids. Germline CDR1 reads MNHEY; CDR2 reads SVGAGI. The ends were cut back, 5 bases at V and 5 bases at J, with 15 bases in the middle. CDR3 DNA: TGTGCCAGCAGTAACTACGGGGGGGAGAATGAAAAACTGTTTTTT. Translating it yields CASSNYGGENEKLFF.

On this clonotype: A much more abundant neighbour one base away suggests this may be a read error. The chain combines TRBV20-1 with TRBJ2-2; 12 nucleotides match TRBD2. The CDR3 extends over 16 amino acids. From germline, CDR1 is DFQATT and CDR2 SNEGSKA (reference sequence). Written as DNA, the CDR3 is TGCTGTGCTCGACCCGGACTAGCGGGACCTACCGGGGAGCTGTTTTTT. Encoded protein: CCARPGLAGPTGELFF.

This clonotype turned up a few times. The chain joins TRBV19 to TRBJ2-5; D might be TRBD1 (5 bases). The V end was cut by 9 bases, the J end by 4 bases, with 15 bases between. The length of the CDR3 is 13 residues. CDR1 is LNHDA, CDR2 SQIVND, per germline (reference sequence). CDR3 region: CASAYGHLETQYF. Here the CDR3 DNA reads TGTGCCAGCGCCTACGGACACCTAGAGACCCAGTACTTC.

This clonotype was counted many times. This chain joins TRBV5-1 and TRBJ2-1; the match to TRBD1 covers 10 bases. This CDR3 is 14 amino acids long. CDR1 is SGHRS, CDR2 YFSETQ, per germline. With V trimmed by 3 bases and J by 9 bases, 6 bases remained unmatched. The CDR3, as DNA: TGCGCCAGCAGCTCCGGGACAGGGGAGGTTGAGCAGTTCTTC. Translation: CASSSGTGEVEQFF.

In its sample, this clonotype was seen many times. The rearrangement uses TRBV24-1 and TRBJ2-5; 9 bases agree with TRBD2. V lost 3 bases and J lost 5; bases outside the gene matches: 12. This CDR3 region has 17 residues. The germline CDR1 and CDR2 sequences are KGHDR and SFDVKD. CDR3: CATSDRRQGLALETQYF. Here the CDR3 DNA reads TGTGCCACCAGTGATAGGCGACAGGGACTAGCTCTGGAGACCCAGTACTTC.

This clonotype was found many times. V usage is TRBV12-3 or TRBV12-4 and J usage is TRBJ2-2, with a tentative D call TRBD2 (5 bases). With 5 bases removed from V and 4 bases from J, the gap between germline ends came to 11 bases. This CDR3 spans 14 amino acids. The CDR3: CASSRRRSTGELFF. CDR3 DNA: TGTGCCAGCAGTCGCCGGAGGAGCACCGGGGAGCTGTTTTTT.

This clonotype was seen ten or more times. The V call is TRBV20-1, the J call TRBJ1-1, with D possibly being TRBD1 (6 bases). There are 14 residues in the CDR3. V lost 0 bases to trimming and J lost 0 bases, with 8 bases between them. Germline V gene data show CDR1 as DFQATT and CDR2 as SNEGSKA (reference sequence). CDR3 nucleotide sequence: TGCAGTGCTAGAGACCGACAGGTGAACACTGAAGCTTTCTTT. Translation: CSARDRQVNTEAFF.

This clonotype was observed at least ten times. This chain joins TRBV5-1 and TRBJ2-7; 7 bases line up with TRBD2. Trimming cost V 1 base and J 7 bases; bases outside gene matches: 14. CDR1 is SGHRS and CDR2 is YFSETQ in the germline V gene. The CDR3 consists of 16 residues. The DNA for the CDR3 is TGCGCCAGCAGCTTGACGAAAGCGGGACCAGGACGGGAGCAGTACTTC. Translating it yields CASSLTKAGPGREQYF.

This clonotype was found many times. The chain uses TRBV2 and TRBJ1-5; possibly TRBD1 for D (6 bases). Germline lookup yields CDR1 SNHLY and CDR2 FYNNEI. Trimming stripped 5 bases from V and 5 bases from J, with 16 bases between. The CDR3 has 15 amino acids. Here the CDR3 DNA reads TGTGCCAGCAGTCAACAGGGTGTAGAGCATCAGCCCCAGCATTTT. Residues: CASSQQGVEHQPQHF.

This clonotype was seen repeatedly, ten times or more. The chain joins TRBV7-9 to TRBJ2-5; D possibly corresponds to TRBD1 (7 bases). Looked up from germline, CDR1 is SEHNR and CDR2 is FQNEAQ (reference sequence). V was trimmed by 2 bases and J by 5 bases, leaving 21 bases between them. The CDR3 is 17 amino acids. The CDR3 region is CASSLSPGHPGGETQYF. The CDR3 nucleotides read TGTGCCAGCAGCTTATCGCCGGGACACCCAGGGGGGGAGACCCAGTACTTC.

V is TRBV20-1 and J is TRBJ1-2; 8 positions agree with TRBD1. The CDR3 totals 14 residues. V lost 3 bases and J lost 0; bases outside the gene matches: 3. CDR1 DFQATT and CDR2 SNEGSKA come from the germline V gene (reference sequence). In DNA form, the CDR3 reads TGCAGTGCTAGCGGACAGGGCGCTAACTATGGCTACACCTTC. Translation: CSASGQGANYGYTF.

Many counts were recorded for this clonotype. This sequence joins TRBV7-9 and TRBJ2-2; the match to TRBD2 covers 8 bases. The CDR3 spans 15 residues. The germline V gene has CDR1 SEHNR and CDR2 FQNEAQ (reference sequence). With V trimmed by 1 base and J by 6 bases, 4 bases remained unmatched. CDR3 coding DNA: TGTGCCAGCAGCTTAGTCGGGGGGGCCCCCGGGGAGCTGTTTTTT. Translated: CASSLVGGAPGELFF.

This clonotype was found many times. The J gene is TRBJ2-4, the V gene TRBV12-3 or TRBV12-4; D unresolved. V gave up 6 bases and J gave up 5 bases, with 11 bases separating them. This CDR3 region has 13 residues. CDR3 amino acids: CASRSIEENIQYF. The CDR3 DNA reads TGTGCCAGCAGGTCTATTGAGGAAAACATTCAGTACTTC.

This clonotype was seen repeatedly, ten times or more. The V and J genes are TRBV9 and TRBJ2-5; TRBD1 agrees at 7 bases. J lost 1 base, V lost 4 bases, and 4 bases had no gene match. The CDR3 runs to 14 residues. Germline V gene sequence: CDR1 SGDLS, CDR2 YYNGEE. The CDR3 bases are TGTGCCAGCAGCTCTCGGGACAGCCAAGAGACCCAGTACTTC. The encoded protein is CASSSRDSQETQYF.

The table lists this clonotype with many counts. The J gene is TRBJ2-5, the V gene TRBV6-5; D is undetermined. Germline V lookup: CDR1 MNHEY, CDR2 SVGAGI. V gave up 5 bases and J gave up 5 bases, with 15 bases separating them. This CDR3 is built from 14 residues. The CDR3: CASSTGSLGETQYF. The CDR3 region has the DNA TGTGCCAGCAGTACTGGGTCCCTGGGGGAGACCCAGTACTTC.

This clonotype has a count of ten or more. The chain carries TRBV6-1 and TRBJ1-2, with D possibly matching TRBD1 (5 bases). The ends were cut back, 4 bases at V and 4 bases at J, with 10 bases in the middle. Per germline, CDR1 MNHNS and CDR2 SASEGT. The CDR3 runs to 13 residues. Written as DNA, the CDR3 is TGTGCCAGCAGTGTTGGGACGTCCTATGGCTACACCTTC. It codes for CASSVGTSYGYTF.

This clonotype was observed many times. J is TRBJ2-7 and V is TRBV12-3 or TRBV12-4; D may be TRBD2 (6 bases). V was cut by 6 bases and J by 0 bases, with 12 bases left in between. This CDR3 contains 14 residues. The CDR3: CASSGTSSSYEQYF. DNA of the CDR3: TGTGCCAGCAGCGGGACTTCGAGCTCCTACGAGCAGTACTTC.

This clonotype was picked up many times. This sequence joins TRBV24-1 and TRBJ2-7; 7 nucleotides agree with TRBD2. With V trimmed by 4 bases and J by 1 base, 6 bases remained unmatched. The germline CDR1 and CDR2 sequences are KGHDR and SFDVKD. This CDR3 contains 15 residues. The CDR3 DNA is TGTGCCACCAGTGAATACCCTAGCGGTTCCTACGAGCAGTACTTC. This codes for CATSEYPSGSYEQYF.

This clonotype was observed at least ten times. The chain has TRBV7-2 and TRBJ2-1; tentatively, D is TRBD2 (6 bases). The V end was cut by 5 bases, the J end by 3 bases, with 11 bases between. The CDR3 is made up of 14 amino acids. CDR1 and CDR2 (germline): SGHTA, FQGNSA. CDR3 residues: CASSPDYLYNEQFF. The CDR3 DNA is TGTGCCAGCAGCCCGGACTACCTCTACAATGAGCAGTTCTTC.

This clonotype was seen repeatedly, ten times or more. The chain links TRBV10-3 to TRBJ2-3; D perhaps matches TRBD2 (6 bases). Germline CDR1 reads ENHRY; CDR2 reads SYGVKD. Deletions cut 4 bases from V and 1 base from J, with 15 bases between. The CDR3 contains 16 residues. CDR3 amino acids: CAISAGSDDGTDTQYF. The DNA for the CDR3 is TGTGCCATCAGTGCCGGGAGTGATGACGGCACAGATACGCAGTATTTT.

This clonotype was seen repeatedly, ten times or more. The CDR3 spells CATNPRGRENEQYF. In nucleotides, the CDR3 is TGTGCCACCAATCCGAGGGGGCGCGAAAACGAGCAGTACTTC. The chain employs TRBV15 and TRBJ2-7; 7 nucleotides align to TRBD1. Germline loops: CDR1 LNHNV, CDR2 YYDKDF (reference sequence). This CDR3 is built from 14 residues. V gave up 7 bases and J gave up 5 bases; unmatched junction bases: 11.